This TCR beta chain was identified in a study of T cell changes during pregnancy in multiple sclerosis. CDR3 size: 13 residues. CDR1 and CDR2 from the germline V gene are MNHNS and SASEGT. V was cut by 6 bases and J by 8 bases, with 16 bases left in between. Clones were read by immunoSEQ multiplex PCR, and TCRdb kept only the in-frame ones, dropping some. This table has 40,000 or so clones, under 95% appearing once. The sample in question was CD8+ T cells from peripheral blood mononuclear cells, obtained in the first trimester of pregnancy. The chain combines TRBV6-1 with TRBJ1-1; D gene uncertain. The clonotype comes from a female donor with multiple sclerosis, enrolled in a pregnancy study. This chain's CDR3 is CASRSRRFGEAFF. DNA of the CDR3: TGTGCCAGCAGGTCCCGGAGGTTTGGCGAAGCTTTCTTT.